This T cell receptor (beta chain) was sequenced during a study of shared clonotypes between healthy human individuals. Study findings and constraints: Generation probabilities of non-shared clonotypes were lower (relative to those shared by all four donors). Clonotype sharing across donors was expected to vary with sequencing depth.

Germline lookup yields CDR1 SGDLS and CDR2 YYNGEE. CDR3 length: 16 residues. The V end lost 2 bases, the J end lost 6 bases, and 18 bases lay between the germline ends. Genomic DNA (from each subset) was split evenly across several immunoSEQ plates. Assay: immunoSEQ multiplex PCR; the TCRdb copy retains only in-frame clones and omits some. The sample yields roughly 1.4 million clones, 98% seen once. In regard to this clone: The antigen remains unidentified.

The TCR originated in a man aged 25-40 years in good health. The chain carries TRBV9 and TRBJ1-3, with D perhaps matching TRBD1 (5 bases). Sequencing input: naive CD4+ T cells sorted from blood. As to subset: CD45RA+ positively selected. In DNA form, the CDR3 reads TGTGCCAGCAGCGTCTCCGGGACCCCGGTAGCAAACACCATATATTTT. Translation: CASSVSGTPVANTIYF.